Presented here are 5 T cell receptor beta chains from one specimen sequenced in a study of neurological immune-mediated disorders. TCRdb re-derived calls from the 5' RACE reads in MiXCR, one entry per CDR3 protein. The data contain 55,000 to 80,000 distinct CDR3 sequences, more than 4% of them seen just once; the ten biggest clones take up 3.4%. Sequencing input: PBMCs. The origin of the receptors is a woman between 50 and 59 years old with multiple sclerosis.

CDR3 amino acids: CSASNARFGVDYGYTF. The CDR3 coding sequence is TGCAGTGCTAGTAACGCTAGATTCGGGGTAGACTATGGCTACACCTTC. V gene TRBV20-1 combines with J gene TRBJ1-2; D gene uncertain. The germline V gene encodes CDR1 DFQATT and CDR2 SNEGSKA (reference sequence). The CDR3 is made up of 16 amino acids. Deletions cut 3 bases from V and 3 bases from J, with 20 bases between.

Of note for this clonotype: This clone may be a read error of a much larger clone one base away. The chain employs TRBV4-3 and TRBJ1-2; D remains ambiguous. V was cut by 1 base and J by 2 bases, with 11 bases left in between. Germline V gene data show CDR1 as LGHNA and CDR2 as YSLEER. This CDR3 region has 15 residues. The CDR3 DNA reads as TGCGCCAGCAGCCAAGGGACCATGACCAACTATGGCTACACCTTC. Translating gives CASSQGTMTNYGYTF.

Only a few counts were recorded for this clonotype. The chain employs TRBV12-3 or TRBV12-4 and TRBJ2-2; D unresolved. The V end was cut by 0 bases, the J end by 4 bases, with 6 bases between. The CDR3 is 14 residues long. DNA for the CDR3: TGTGCCAGCAGTTTAGCGCAGAGCACCGGGGAGCTGTTTTTT. Encoded protein: CASSLAQSTGELFF.

This clonotype has ten or more counts. This chain joins TRBV20-1 and TRBJ2-7; D call uncertain. The CDR3 totals 13 residues. Trimming pared 0 bases from V and 0 bases from J, leaving 6 bases between. Germline assignment: CDR1 DFQATT and CDR2 SNEGSKA (reference sequence). The CDR3 DNA sequence: TGCAGTGCTAGAGAAAGTAGCTCCTACGAGCAGTACTTC. Protein product: CSARESSSYEQYF.

This clonotype was observed many times. Sequence at one end of the junction differs from germline and may be a read error. Here the CDR3 DNA reads TGTGCCAGCAGCTTGATACCAAACAGGAATCAGCCCCAGAATTTT. Encoded protein: CASSLIPNRNQPQNF. V and J are TRBV5-6 and TRBJ1-5; perhaps TRBD1 as D (5 bases). The CDR3 loop spans 15 amino acids. Germline CDR1 is SGHDT and CDR2 is YYEEEE.